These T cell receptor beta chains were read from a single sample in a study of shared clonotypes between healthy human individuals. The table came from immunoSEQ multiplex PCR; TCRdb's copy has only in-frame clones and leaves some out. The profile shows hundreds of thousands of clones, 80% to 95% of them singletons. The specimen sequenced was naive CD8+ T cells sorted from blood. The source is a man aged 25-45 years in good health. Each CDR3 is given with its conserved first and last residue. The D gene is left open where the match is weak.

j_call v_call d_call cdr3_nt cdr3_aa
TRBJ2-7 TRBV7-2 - TGTGCCAGCAGCTTAAGTGGGCAGGGATACGAGCAGTACTTC CASSLSGQGYEQYF
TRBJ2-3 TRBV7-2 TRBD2 TGTGCCAGCAGCTTAGGGGGGGTAGCGGGAGTTCCGGATACGCAGTATTTT CASSLGGVAGVPDTQYF
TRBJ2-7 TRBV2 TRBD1 TGTGCCAGCAGGACCGGGACAGGGGACTACGAGCAGTACTTC CASRTGTGDYEQYF
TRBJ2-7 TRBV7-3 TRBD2 TGTGCCAGCAGCGCGGGGACTAGCGGGAGCTACGAGCAGTACTTC CASSAGTSGSYEQYF
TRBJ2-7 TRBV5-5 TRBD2 TGTGCCAGCAGCGTAGGACTAGCATACGAGCAGTACTTC CASSVGLAYEQYF
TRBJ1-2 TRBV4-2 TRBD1 TGTGCCAGCAGCCAAGATCGCCTGGACAGGGGTTCCTATGGCTACACCTTC CASSQDRLDRGSYGYTF
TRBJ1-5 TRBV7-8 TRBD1 TGTGCCAGCAGCTTAGGACGGACAGGGGTCAGTCAGCCCCAGCATTTT CASSLGRTGVSQPQHF
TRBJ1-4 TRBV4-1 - TGCGCCAGCAGCCAAGAGTGGAGTTCTTTTGGGGAAAAACTGTTTTTT CASSQEWSSFGEKLFF
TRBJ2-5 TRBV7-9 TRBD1 TGTGCCAGCAGCCTGGGACAGGGAGGACTAGAGACCCAGTACTTC CASSLGQGGLETQYF
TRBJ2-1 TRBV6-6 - TGTGCCAGCAGTTACTCGAGGGGGAGTGCGGGTAATGAGCAGTTCTTC CASSYSRGSAGNEQFF
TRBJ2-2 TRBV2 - TGTGCCACCCTATGGGGGACGAACACCGGGGAGCTGTTTTTT CATLWGTNTGELFF
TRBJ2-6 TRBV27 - TGTGCCAGCCGCCGGGCCCAGACTGGGGCCAACGTCCTGACTTTC CASRRAQTGANVLTF
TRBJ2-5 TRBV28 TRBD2 TGTGCCAGCAGCTCTCGGGGGGGTCAAATGTTAGAGACCCAGTACTTC CASSSRGGQMLETQYF
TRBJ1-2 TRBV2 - TGTGCCAGCACTTCGGAATACTATGGCTACACCTTC CASTSEYYGYTF
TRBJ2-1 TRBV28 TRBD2 TGTGCCAGCGACTTTGCGGGAGCTTACAATGAGCAGTTCTTC CASDFAGAYNEQFF
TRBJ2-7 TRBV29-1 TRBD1 TGCAGCGTTGAAGCTCGTGGGACAGGGGCAACCTACGAGCAGTACTTC CSVEARGTGATYEQYF
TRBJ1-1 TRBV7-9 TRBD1 TGTGCCAGCAGCCAAAGACAGGGGTATGCTTCTGAAGCTTTCTTT CASSQRQGYASEAFF